Only a few counts were recorded for the clone carrying this T cell receptor (beta chain). Its target is unknown. This sample is drawn from a study of T cell repertoires in cytomegalovirus infection. Study information: Used in the study were CMV epitopes, some recently identified and HLA-C-restricted, others well-studied and HLA-B-restricted. Both a matching HLA type and CMV infection were indicated by public TCR beta signatures.

V was pared by 3 bases and J by 0 bases, with 21 bases between. The germline CDR1 and CDR2 sequences are SGHNT and YYREEE (reference sequence). This CDR3 has 18 amino acids. Study findings and constraints: Carriers of CMV plus the relevant HLA were identified by cumulative public TCR beta family frequency. HLA-C-restricted CMV-specific TCR beta clonotypes were dominant in the ex vivo response.

Via MiXCR, TCRdb re-called the reads, giving one row per CDR3 protein. This sample has 700,000 to 950,000 distinct CDR3 sequences, with 32% found just once. The rearrangement links TRBV5-4 to TRBJ1-2; possible D gene TRBD1, 5 bases. The sample here was cultured CD8+ T cells from PBMCs, taken from culture after CMV antigen stimulation. The source of this sequence is a human donor in good health (CMV status not recorded). Some clones in this sample may be carry-over from other donors' samples. The CDR3 region is CASSWGVGAKLANYGYTF. The DNA of the CDR3 is TGTGCCAGCAGCTGGGGGGTGGGCGCAAAGTTAGCTAACTATGGCTACACCTTC.